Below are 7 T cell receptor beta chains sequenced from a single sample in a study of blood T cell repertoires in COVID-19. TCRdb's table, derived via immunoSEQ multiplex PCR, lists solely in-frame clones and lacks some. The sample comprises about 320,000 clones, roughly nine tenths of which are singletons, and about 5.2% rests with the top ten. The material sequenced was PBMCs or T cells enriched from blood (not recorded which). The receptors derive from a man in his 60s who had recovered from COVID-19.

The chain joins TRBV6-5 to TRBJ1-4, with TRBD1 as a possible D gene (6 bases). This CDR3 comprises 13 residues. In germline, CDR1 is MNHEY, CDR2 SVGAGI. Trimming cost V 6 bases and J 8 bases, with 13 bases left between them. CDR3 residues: CASRPYRDEKLFF. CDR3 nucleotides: TGTGCCAGCAGACCTTACAGGGACGAAAAACTGTTTTTT.

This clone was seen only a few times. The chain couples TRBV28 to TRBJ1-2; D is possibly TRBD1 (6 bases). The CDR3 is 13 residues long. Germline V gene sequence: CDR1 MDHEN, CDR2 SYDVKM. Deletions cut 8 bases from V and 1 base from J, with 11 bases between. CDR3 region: CASETGLNYGYTF. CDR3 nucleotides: TGTGCCAGCGAAACAGGGCTTAACTATGGCTACACCTTC.

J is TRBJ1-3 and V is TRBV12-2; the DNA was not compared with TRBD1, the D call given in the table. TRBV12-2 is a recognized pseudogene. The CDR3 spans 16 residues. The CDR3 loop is CASRLGQILAGNTIYF. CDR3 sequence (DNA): TGTGCAAGTCGCTTGGGACAGATCCTCGCTGGAAACACCATATATTTT.

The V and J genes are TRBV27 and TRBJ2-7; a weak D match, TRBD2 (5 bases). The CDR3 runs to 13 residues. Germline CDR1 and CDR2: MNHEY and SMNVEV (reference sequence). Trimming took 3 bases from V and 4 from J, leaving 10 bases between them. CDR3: CASSFRRDYEQYF. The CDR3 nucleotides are TGTGCCAGCAGTTTCCGACGGGATTACGAGCAGTACTTC.

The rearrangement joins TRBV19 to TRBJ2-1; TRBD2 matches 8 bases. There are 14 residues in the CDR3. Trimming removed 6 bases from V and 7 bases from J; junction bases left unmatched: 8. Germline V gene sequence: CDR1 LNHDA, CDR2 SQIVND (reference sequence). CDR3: CASSLLPSGNEQFF. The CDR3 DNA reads TGTGCCAGTAGCCTTTTGCCTAGCGGGAATGAGCAGTTCTTC.

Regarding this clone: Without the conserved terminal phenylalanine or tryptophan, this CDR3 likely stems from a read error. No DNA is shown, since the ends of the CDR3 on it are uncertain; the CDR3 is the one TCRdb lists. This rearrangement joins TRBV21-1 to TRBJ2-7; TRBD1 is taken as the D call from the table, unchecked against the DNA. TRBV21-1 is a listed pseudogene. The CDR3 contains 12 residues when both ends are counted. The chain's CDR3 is CASSKSQWAVVL.

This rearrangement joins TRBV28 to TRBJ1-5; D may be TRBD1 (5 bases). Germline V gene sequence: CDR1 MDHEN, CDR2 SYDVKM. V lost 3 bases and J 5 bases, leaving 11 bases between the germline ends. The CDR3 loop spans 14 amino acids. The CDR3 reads CASSFSSGYQPQHF. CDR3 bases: TGTGCCAGCAGTTTTTCCTCAGGGTATCAGCCCCAGCATTTT. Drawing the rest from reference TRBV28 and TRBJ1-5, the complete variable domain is DVKVTQSSRYLVKRTGEKVFLECVQDMDHENMFWYRQDPGLGLRLIYFSYDVKMKEKGDIPEGYSVSREKKERFSLILESASTNQTSMYLCASSFSSGYQPQHFGDGTRLSIL.